The 7 T cell receptor beta chains below come from one sample, sequenced in a study of blood T cell repertoires in COVID-19. This table comes from immunoSEQ multiplex PCR, and its TCRdb copy is limited to in-frame clones, with some not included. The repertoire includes about 240,000 clones, 87% of them detected once, and approximately 2.8% sits in the top ten. The sample was PBMCs or T cells enriched from blood (not recorded which). The receptors originated from a woman aged 25 to 39 with acute COVID-19.

This clone has a handful of counts. CDR3 in amino acids: CASRVTGGYNSPLHF. Here the CDR3 DNA reads TGTGCCAGCAGGGTGACAGGGGGTTATAATTCACCCCTCCACTTT. The chain uses TRBV7-9 and TRBJ1-6; 9 positions agree with TRBD1. Germline V gene sequence: CDR1 SEHNR, CDR2 FQNEAQ (reference sequence). The CDR3 contains 15 residues. The V segment lost 6 bases and the J segment 4 bases; nucleotides outside the gene matches: 4.

CDR3 in amino acids: CASSIQGATSTEAFF. CDR3 nucleotide sequence: TGTGCCAGTAGTATCCAGGGGGCCACCTCCACTGAAGCTTTCTTT. The chain recombines TRBV19 with TRBJ1-1; 8 bases agree with TRBD1. The CDR3 has 15 amino acids. Germline V gives CDR1 LNHDA, CDR2 SQIVND (reference sequence). V gave up 3 bases and J gave up 4 bases; unmatched junction bases: 7.

The V gene is TRBV4-1, the J gene TRBJ1-3; no firm D call. The V end was cut by 0 bases, the J end by 4 bases, with 10 bases between. CDR3 length: 15 residues. Germline-derived CDR1 and CDR2 are MGHRA and YSYEKL. CDR3 sequence reads: CASSQESGEGNTIYF. The CDR3 nucleotides are TGCGCCAGCAGCCAAGAGTCCGGGGAAGGAAACACCATATATTTT.

The rearrangement joins TRBV19 to TRBJ1-1; D is unresolved. The CDR3 runs 12 residues. Trimming pared 5 bases from V and 8 bases from J, leaving 12 bases between. Germline CDR1 and CDR2: LNHDA and SQIVND (reference sequence). The CDR3 here is CASSLPTEEAFF. CDR3 DNA: TGTGCCAGTAGTTTACCGACGGAGGAAGCTTTCTTT.

The V and J genes are TRBV6-2 or TRBV6-3 and TRBJ1-2; D call uncertain. Trimming took 4 bases from V and 7 from J, leaving 13 bases between them. This CDR3 is built from 13 residues. Germline V gene data show CDR1 as MNHEY and CDR2 as SVGEGT. The CDR3 sequence: CASSFVSAGGYTF. As DNA, the CDR3 is TGTGCCAGCAGTTTTGTTTCAGCGGGTGGCTACACCTTC.

The CDR3 bases are TGTGCCAGCAGCTTAGCGTCAGGGGGCTATAATTCACCCCTCCACTTT. Protein sequence: CASSLASGGYNSPLHF. The V call is TRBV7-2, the J call TRBJ1-6; TRBD1 matches at 7 bases. The germline V gene encodes CDR1 SGHTA and CDR2 FQGNSA. V trimming: 0 bases; J trimming: 3 bases; junction bases outside the gene matches: 2. The CDR3 loop spans 16 amino acids.

The V call is TRBV11-2, the J call TRBJ1-1, with 8 positions matching TRBD1. Germline CDR1 and CDR2: SGHAT and FQNNGV. The CDR3 totals 14 residues. The J segment lost 5 bases and the V segment lost 2 bases, leaving 4 bases of the junction unmatched. The CDR3 loop reads CASSLQTGGTEAFF. The DNA for the CDR3 is TGTGCCAGCAGCTTACAAACAGGGGGTACTGAAGCTTTCTTT.